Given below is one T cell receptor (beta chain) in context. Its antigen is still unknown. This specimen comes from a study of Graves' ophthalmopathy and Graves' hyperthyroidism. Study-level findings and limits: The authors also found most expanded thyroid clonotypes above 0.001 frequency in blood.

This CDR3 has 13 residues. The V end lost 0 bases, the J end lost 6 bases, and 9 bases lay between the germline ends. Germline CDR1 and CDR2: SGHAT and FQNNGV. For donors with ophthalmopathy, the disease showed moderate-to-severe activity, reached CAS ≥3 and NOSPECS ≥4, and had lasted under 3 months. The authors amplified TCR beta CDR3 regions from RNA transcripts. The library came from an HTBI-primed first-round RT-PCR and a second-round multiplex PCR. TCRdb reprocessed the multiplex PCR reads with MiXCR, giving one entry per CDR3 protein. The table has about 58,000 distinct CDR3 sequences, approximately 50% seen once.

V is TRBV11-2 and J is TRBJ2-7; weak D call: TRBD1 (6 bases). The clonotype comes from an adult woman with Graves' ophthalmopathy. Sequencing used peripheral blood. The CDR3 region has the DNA TGTGCCAGCAGCTTAGACGGGGACACCGAGCAGTACTTC. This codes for CASSLDGDTEQYF.